These 23 T cell receptor beta chains were all obtained from the same sample, sequenced in a study of cytomegalovirus exposure and HLA in healthy donors (dated 2017 in TCRdb). Library creation used the immunoSEQ multiplex PCR assay. The multiplex PCR relied on a mix of 60 forward primers for TCR Vbeta segments and 13 reverse primers for TCR Jbeta segments. What TCRdb holds here is the immuneACCESS table cut down to in-frame rearrangements. Part of the clones is not present; checked against another copy, under half of the missing clones reflect an unresolved V gene, and the others are unexplained. The sample table contains 100,000 to 150,000 clones; only one count was recorded for roughly four fifths of them. The ten largest account for about 1% of the sample. The sequencing sample was made of PBMCs. Source of these receptors: a boy aged 5-17 years in good health and CMV-seronegative.

This clone was seen just once. V and J are TRBV5-1 and TRBJ1-6; 7 nucleotides line up with TRBD1. The V and J ends lost 4 bases and 6 bases, in that order; junction bases with no gene match: 7. In germline, CDR1 is SGHRS, CDR2 YFSETQ. The CDR3 spans 15 residues. For the CDR3, the DNA is TGCGCCAGCAGCCTTAGGACAGGCCTTAATTCACCCCTCCACTTT. It specifies CASSLRTGLNSPLHF.

The rearrangement uses TRBV10-3 and TRBJ2-5; 7 positions agree with TRBD1. This CDR3 comprises 13 residues. Trimming took 10 bases from V and 5 from J; bases not matched to a gene: 10. CDR1 and CDR2 (germline): ENHRY, SYGVKD. CDR3 nucleotide sequence: TGTGCCAGTCGAGGGACAGAACGGGAGACCCAGTACTTC. Its protein is CASRGTERETQYF.

This sequence joins TRBV6-1 and TRBJ2-7; no firm D call. Germline V lookup: CDR1 MNHNS, CDR2 SASEGT. V was clipped by 10 bases and J by 4 bases, with 11 bases between them. The CDR3 sequence is 11 residues long. The chain's CDR3 is CATSQLYEQYF. In DNA, the CDR3 is TGTGCCACCTCTCAACTATACGAGCAGTACTTC.

The chain uses TRBV5-1 and TRBJ1-4; D may be TRBD1 (6 bases). The CDR3 runs 15 residues. From germline, CDR1 is SGHRS and CDR2 YFSETQ. V lost 4 bases and J lost 5, with 15 bases in between. The CDR3 DNA sequence: TGCGCCAGCAGCCCACTAGGGGGATTAAATGAAAAACTGTTTTTT. It is translated as CASSPLGGLNEKLFF.

The genes are TRBV5-1 and TRBJ2-5; D gene unclear. Per the germline V gene, CDR1 is SGHRS and CDR2 is YFSETQ. With 2 bases removed from V and 3 bases from J, the gap between germline ends came to 14 bases. The CDR3 loop spans 15 amino acids. Here the CDR3 DNA reads TGCGCCAGCAGCTTAAGATCAGCGCCCGAAGAGACCCAGTACTTC. Translating it yields CASSLRSAPEETQYF.

The genes are TRBV5-1 and TRBJ2-7, with D tentatively TRBD1 (6 bases). Germline CDR1 is SGHRS and CDR2 is YFSETQ. The CDR3 totals 16 residues. The V end lost 4 bases, the J end lost 2 bases, and 19 bases lay between the germline ends. CDR3 sequence: CASSADAGTSAYEQYF. The CDR3 nucleotides are TGCGCCAGCAGCGCCGACGCCGGGACAAGTGCCTACGAGCAGTACTTC.

The chain carries TRBV27 and TRBJ2-6, with a weak D call TRBD2 (6 bases). The CDR3 has 16 residues. V lost 0 bases to trimming and J lost 2 bases, with 8 bases between them. Germline V gene lookup returns CDR1 MNHEY and CDR2 SMNVEV (reference sequence). The CDR3 loop is CASSLSGGTGANVLTF. The CDR3 nucleotides are TGTGCCAGCAGTTTATCCGGAGGGACTGGGGCCAACGTCCTGACTTTC. The variable domain in full, completed from reference TRBV27 and TRBJ2-6, reads EAQVTQNPRYLITVTGKKLTVTCSQNMNHEYMSWYRQDPGLGLRQIYYSMNVEVTDKGDVPEGYKVSRKEKRNFPLILESPSPNQTSLYFCASSLSGGTGANVLTFGAGSRLTVL.

The V gene is TRBV21-1, the J gene TRBJ2-7; the DNA was not used to check the table's D call, TRBD1. TRBV21-1 is a documented pseudogene. This CDR3 comprises 14 residues. The CDR3 reads CASSKALTGGEQYF. In nucleotides, the CDR3 is TGTGCCAGCAGCAAAGCGCTGACAGGGGGCGAGCAGTACTTC.

This chain links TRBV28 with TRBJ1-3; D remains unclear. The CDR3 contains 12 residues. Trimming took 11 bases from V and 0 from J, leaving 8 bases between them. From germline, CDR1 is MDHEN and CDR2 SYDVKM. The CDR3 sequence is CASGPSGNTIYF. The CDR3 DNA is TGTGCCTCTGGCCCCTCTGGAAACACCATATATTTT.

This clone was seen more than once but under ten times. This chain uses TRBV9 with TRBJ2-7, with D perhaps TRBD1 (5 bases). V was shortened by 0 bases and J by 2 bases, with 12 bases between the two germline ends. Germline values: CDR1 SGDLS, CDR2 YYNGEE. This CDR3 region has 15 residues. This CDR3 reads CASSVDETDPYEQYF. The CDR3 nucleotides are TGTGCCAGCAGCGTAGATGAGACAGACCCCTACGAGCAGTACTTC.

The chain combines TRBV11-3 with TRBJ1-4, with unresolved D. V lost 7 bases, J lost 8 bases, and 17 bases lay in between. The CDR3 is made up of 14 amino acids. CDR1 and CDR2 (germline): SGHNT, YENEEA. The CDR3 is CASTLTKSGEKLFF. The DNA for the CDR3 is TGTGCCAGCACCCTGACTAAATCTGGGGAAAAACTGTTTTTT.

This sequence joins TRBV19 and TRBJ2-7; 9 bases are shared with TRBD1. Germline-derived CDR1 and CDR2 are LNHDA and SQIVND (reference sequence). The length of the CDR3 is 13 residues. V gave up 5 bases and J gave up 6 bases; unmatched junction bases: 5. CDR3 loop: CASSPRTGAEQYF. For the CDR3, the DNA is TGTGCCAGTAGTCCTCGGACAGGGGCCGAGCAGTACTTC.

The chain carries TRBV10-3 and TRBJ1-5, with D tentatively TRBD1 (6 bases). This CDR3 has 14 amino acids. Per the germline V gene, CDR1 is ENHRY and CDR2 is SYGVKD. The V end was cut by 2 bases, the J end by 5 bases, with 10 bases between. CDR3 DNA sequence: TGTGCCATCAGTGAGGGGGCAGGGGATCAGCCCCAGCATTTT. This encodes CAISEGAGDQPQHF.

The chain recombines TRBV6-5 with TRBJ1-2; 7 bases match TRBD1. The CDR3 consists of 14 residues. V was pared by 0 bases and J by 8 bases, with 6 bases of the junction left unmatched. The germline CDR1 and CDR2 sequences are MNHEY and SVGAGI. The CDR3 DNA follows: TGTGCCAGCAGTTACTCGAAAGGGGGCAGCGGCTACACCTTC. Translation: CASSYSKGGSGYTF.

This clone was found a few times. The chain uses TRBV6-1 and TRBJ2-3; 11 nucleotides line up with TRBD2. The length of the CDR3 is 15 residues. CDR1 MNHNS and CDR2 SASEGT come from the germline V gene. V was clipped by 8 bases and J by 5 bases; unmatched bases: 9. The CDR3 DNA follows: TGTGCCAGCCTCAAGCTAGCGGGAGGAGGAGATACGCAGTATTTT. As protein: CASLKLAGGGDTQYF.

The chain links TRBV7-9 to TRBJ2-1; no clear D. CDR3 size: 15 residues. CDR1 SEHNR and CDR2 FQNEAQ come from the germline V gene (reference sequence). V gave up 2 bases and J gave up 0 bases, with 8 bases separating them. The CDR3 loop reads CASSLPTTSYNEQFF. The CDR3 DNA reads as TGTGCCAGCAGCTTACCCACAACCTCCTACAATGAGCAGTTCTTC.

This chain connects TRBV7-8 to TRBJ2-1; D possibly corresponds to TRBD2 (6 bases). The germline gives CDR1 SGHVS, CDR2 FQNEAQ. V was clipped by 5 bases and J by 7 bases, with 12 bases between them. The CDR3 is made up of 13 amino acids. Here the CDR3 DNA reads TGTGCCAGCAGCCCGGGACTCTGGAATGAGCAGTTCTTC. It is translated as CASSPGLWNEQFF.

The V call is TRBV29-1, the J call TRBJ2-3; possible D gene TRBD2, 7 bases. V was trimmed by 4 bases and J by 6 bases, leaving 17 bases between them. Germline CDR1 reads SQVTM; CDR2 reads ANQGSEA. This CDR3 comprises 14 residues. The CDR3 is CSVAEAGRGDTQYF. CDR3 DNA sequence: TGCAGCGTTGCAGAAGCGGGGAGGGGGGATACGCAGTATTTT.

The rearrangement joins TRBV7-9 to TRBJ2-5, with D unresolved. The germline V gene encodes CDR1 SEHNR and CDR2 FQNEAQ (reference sequence). CDR3 size: 13 residues. Trimming took 1 base from V and 5 from J, leaving 8 bases between them. CDR3 sequence reads: CASSLVPIETQYF. The CDR3 DNA reads as TGTGCCAGCAGCTTAGTCCCCATTGAGACCCAGTACTTC.

This rearrangement joins TRBV30 to TRBJ2-7; 9 positions agree with TRBD1. The CDR3 length is 14 residues. Germline lookup yields CDR1 GTSNPN and CDR2 SVGIG (reference sequence). With V trimmed by 1 base and J by 5 bases, 6 bases remained unmatched. In nucleotides, the CDR3 is TGTGCCTGGAGTGCAGGGGACAGGGTTAACGAGCAGTACTTC. Its translation is CAWSAGDRVNEQYF.

The rearrangement uses TRBV10-3 and TRBJ2-3, with 7 bases identical to TRBD1. Looked up from germline, CDR1 is ENHRY and CDR2 is SYGVKD. The CDR3 covers 14 residues. V lost 3 bases and J lost 4; bases outside the gene matches: 4. The CDR3 nucleotides read TGTGCCATCAGTGAAGGGGGCGGATCAGATACGCAGTATTTT. Residues: CAISEGGGSDTQYF.

The DNA of the CDR3 is TGCGCCAGCAGAAAGGGGGTGGGAGTACAAGAGACCCAGTACTTC. It codes for CASRKGVGVQETQYF. The chain couples TRBV5-1 to TRBJ2-5, with D perhaps TRBD1 (6 bases). The V gene's germline CDR1 is SGHRS and CDR2 YFSETQ. The CDR3 spans 15 residues. V lost 5 bases and J lost 2, with 16 bases in between.

The chain recombines TRBV27 with TRBJ1-1; TRBD1 aligns across 8 bases. Germline trimming cut 7 bases from V and 0 bases from J; bases unmatched to any gene: 10. The length of the CDR3 is 16 residues. Germline V gene data show CDR1 as MNHEY and CDR2 as SMNVEV (reference sequence). CDR3 in DNA: TGTGCCAGCAAGCCTCCGGGACAGGTTATGAACACTGAAGCTTTCTTT. Protein: CASKPPGQVMNTEAFF.